These 10 T cell receptor beta chains share one sample of origin, sequenced in a study of T cell repertoires in cytomegalovirus infection. A single record per CDR3 protein comes from TCRdb applying MiXCR to the reads. The sample has around 450,000 distinct CDR3 sequences; around 32% are singletons. Material for sequencing was PBMCs. Receptors were obtained from a human donor in good health (CMV status not recorded). Some clones in this sample may be carry-over from other donors' samples.

V gene TRBV12-3 or TRBV12-4 combines with J gene TRBJ1-5, with D unresolved. The V end was cut by 1 base, the J end by 4 bases, with 11 bases between. This CDR3 spans 15 amino acids. The CDR3 DNA reads TGTGCCAGCAGTTTAGTGGGATTGGGTAATCAGCCCCAGCATTTT. Encoded protein: CASSLVGLGNQPQHF.

The gene calls are TRBV4-2 and TRBJ2-2; a weak D match, TRBD2 (5 bases). Looked up from germline, CDR1 is LGHNA and CDR2 is YNFKEQ. Trimming cost V 2 bases and J 4 bases, with 14 bases left between them. The CDR3 length is 16 residues. CDR3 bases: TGTGCCAGCAGCCAATATTTACTACGGGGCACCGGGGAGCTGTTTTTT. Its protein product is CASSQYLLRGTGELFF.

The chain recombines TRBV20-1 with TRBJ2-3; D is tentatively TRBD1 or TRBD2 (6 bases each). Germline assignment: CDR1 DFQATT and CDR2 SNEGSKA (reference sequence). The CDR3 sequence is 14 residues long. In DNA, the CDR3 is TGCAGCGCGGTTGGAGGGGGAGTCTCAGATACGCAGTATTTT. As protein: CSAVGGGVSDTQYF.

The chain uses TRBV20-1 and TRBJ1-6; the D is unclear. The V gene's germline CDR1 is DFQATT and CDR2 SNEGSKA (reference sequence). Trimming took 3 bases from V and 14 from J, leaving 20 bases between them. This CDR3 comprises 14 residues. The CDR3 is CSASPGQGAWSLHF. The CDR3 coding sequence is TGCAGTGCTAGTCCGGGCCAAGGCGCTTGGTCCCTCCACTTT.

The rearrangement uses TRBV28 and TRBJ2-1; the match to TRBD1 covers 8 bases. The CDR3 is 14 amino acids. After removal of 4 bases from V and 4 bases from J, the junction contained 3 bases not matched to a gene. In germline, CDR1 is MDHEN, CDR2 SYDVKM. The CDR3 DNA reads TGTGCCAGCAGTTGTACAGGGGGGTACAATGAGCAGTTCTTC. Protein: CASSCTGGYNEQFF.

This rearrangement joins TRBV6-2 or TRBV6-3 to TRBJ2-1; 7 bases line up with TRBD1. Germline values: CDR1 MNHEY, CDR2 SVGEGT. The V gene end was trimmed by 1 base and the J gene end by 3 bases; junction bases not matched to a gene: 3. The CDR3 runs to 15 residues. The CDR3 sequence: CASSYFTGDYNEQFF. Here the CDR3 DNA reads TGTGCCAGCAGTTACTTCACAGGGGACTACAATGAGCAGTTCTTC.

This clonotype showed up many times. The chain couples TRBV7-2 to TRBJ2-7; 9 bases are shared with TRBD2. Losses at the gene ends were 5 bases for V and 1 base for J; bases not matched to a gene: 6. Looked up from germline, CDR1 is SGHTA and CDR2 is FQGNSA. The length of the CDR3 is 15 residues. CDR3 nucleotide sequence: TGTGCCAGCAGCAGGGTGGCGGGGGGGTCCTACGAGCAGTACTTC. This sequence encodes CASSRVAGGSYEQYF.

Many counts were recorded for this clonotype. This rearrangement joins TRBV7-2 to TRBJ1-6, with D possibly matching TRBD1 (5 bases). V lost 0 bases to trimming and J lost 4 bases, with 7 bases between them. CDR1 SGHTA and CDR2 FQGNSA come from the germline V gene. The CDR3 sequence is 15 residues long. The CDR3 DNA reads as TGTGCCAGCAGCTTAGCGGCAGGGTATAATTCACCCCTCCACTTT. Amino acids: CASSLAAGYNSPLHF.

The chain couples TRBV2 to TRBJ2-1, with unresolved D. The CDR3 runs to 15 residues. The germline CDR1 and CDR2 sequences are SNHLY and FYNNEI. V lost 5 bases and J 0 bases, leaving 11 bases between the germline ends. CDR3 residues: CASSPTPSSYNEQFF. The CDR3 bases are TGTGCCAGCAGTCCGACTCCAAGCTCCTACAATGAGCAGTTCTTC.

This clonotype was observed a few times. This chain joins TRBV7-2 and TRBJ1-6; weak D call: TRBD1 (6 bases). CDR1 and CDR2 (germline): SGHTA, FQGNSA. This CDR3 spans 13 amino acids. Deletions cut 5 bases from V and 7 bases from J, with 9 bases between. The CDR3 loop is CASSRTANSPLHF. The CDR3 region has the DNA TGTGCCAGCAGCCGGACAGCCAATTCACCCCTCCACTTT.